What follows is one T cell receptor beta chain and its context. A second PCR of 7 to 11 cycles used a sample-barcoded 5' primer and a J-beta primer mix. From each sample, at least 2.5 million paired-end reads containing CDR3 were obtained. TCRdb recomputed calls from the 5' RACE reads with MiXCR, one row per CDR3 protein. The sample includes some 800,000 distinct CDR3 sequences, 25% of them seen just once. V was cut by 4 bases and J by 0 bases, with 13 bases left in between. The germline V gene has CDR1 SGHTA and CDR2 FQGNSA. There are 16 residues in the CDR3. The data derive from a study of blood T cells in healthy people across ages. These sequences were also reported in another study, on T cells of mothers and their children. That work adds: When the second PCR was run, its M1S primer added sample barcodes and 2-4 random nucleotides.

This rearrangement joins TRBV7-2 to TRBJ1-3; the D gene is possibly TRBD1 (6 bases). The sequence derives from a boy aged 5-17 years in good health. The sequenced material came from blood. CDR3 residues: CASSSRDKASGNTIYF. CDR3 coding DNA: TGTGCCAGCAGCTCCCGGGACAAAGCCTCTGGAAACACCATATATTTT. Complete variable domain (other parts from reference TRBV7-2 and TRBJ1-3): GAGVSQSPSNKVTEKGKDVELRCDPISGHTALYWYRQSLGQGLEFLIYFQGNSAPDKSGLPSDRFSAERTGGSVSTLTIQRTQQEDSAVYLCASSSRDKASGNTIYFGEGSWLTVV.